Sequencing of this TCR beta chain was carried out in a study of CD8 T cells in ankylosing spondylitis. This clonotype was seen ten or more times. The CDR3 sequence is 11 residues long. The J segment lost 5 bases and the V segment lost 10 bases, leaving 4 bases of the junction unmatched. In TCRdb, the 5' RACE reads were re-called with MiXCR into one record per CDR3 protein. The data show fewer than 200,000 distinct CDR3 sequences, around 9.6% seen once. This TCR came from a female donor with ankylosing spondylitis or in good health (not recorded which). V is TRBV12-3 or TRBV12-4 and J is TRBJ1-1; TRBD1 aligns across 7 bases. Sequenced sample: blood, either unsorted or a sorted T cell fraction (not recorded which). The CDR3 here is CATQGPTEAFF. The DNA for the CDR3 is TGTGCCACACAGGGGCCAACTGAAGCTTTCTTT.